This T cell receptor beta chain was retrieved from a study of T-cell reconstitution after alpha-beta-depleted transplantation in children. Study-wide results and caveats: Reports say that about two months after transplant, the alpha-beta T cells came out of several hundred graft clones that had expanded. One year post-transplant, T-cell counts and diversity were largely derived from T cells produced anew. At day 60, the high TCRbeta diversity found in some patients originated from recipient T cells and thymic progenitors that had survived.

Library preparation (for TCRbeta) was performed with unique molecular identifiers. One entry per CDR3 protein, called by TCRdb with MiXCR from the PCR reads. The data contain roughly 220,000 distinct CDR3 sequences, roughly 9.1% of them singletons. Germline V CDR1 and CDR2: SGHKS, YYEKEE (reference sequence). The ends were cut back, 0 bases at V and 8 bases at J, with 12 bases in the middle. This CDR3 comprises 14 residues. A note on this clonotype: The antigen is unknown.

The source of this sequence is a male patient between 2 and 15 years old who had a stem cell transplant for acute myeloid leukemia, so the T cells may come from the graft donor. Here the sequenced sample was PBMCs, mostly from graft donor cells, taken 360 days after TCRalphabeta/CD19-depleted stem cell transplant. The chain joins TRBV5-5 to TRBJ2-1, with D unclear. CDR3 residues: CASSLVMGMDEQFF. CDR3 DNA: TGTGCCAGCAGCTTGGTTATGGGGATGGATGAGCAGTTCTTC.